This T cell receptor beta chain was recovered during a study of beta chain features in type 1 diabetes. This CDR3 is built from 15 residues. The V gene lost 3 bases and the J gene lost 0 bases, with 12 bases spanning the gap. Germline assignment: CDR1 SQVTM and CDR2 ANQGSEA. Expressed TCRB transcripts were sequenced after all isolated RNA was converted to cDNA. Generated by immunoSEQ multiplex PCR, the TCRdb table keeps only in-frame clones and is missing some. Of about 900,000 clones in the sample, roughly 17% were seen once. The source is a woman under 30 in good health. The chain has TRBV29-1 and TRBJ2-1; the D gene is possibly TRBD2 (5 bases). Sequencing input: naive CD4+ T cells from blood. CDR3 DNA sequence: TGCAGCGTTGATACCCTAGCTGACTCCTACAATGAGCAGTTCTTC. Protein product: CSVDTLADSYNEQFF.